These 25 T cell receptor beta chains were all obtained from the same sample, sequenced in a study of human T cells and chemical hapten exposure. TCRdb reprocessed the RACE reads via MiXCR and lists one record per CDR3 protein. The sample lists over 100,000 distinct CDR3 sequences, approximately 8.3% seen once, with roughly 1.6% in the top ten. Time point noted: healthy volunteer bleed at 2 weeks. It was from unfractionated whole blood that total RNA was extracted. Sequenced material: whole blood. The receptors come from a male donor in good health. Some clones in this sample may be carry-over from other donors' samples.

This rearrangement joins TRBV29-1 to TRBJ2-5; 11 nucleotides match TRBD2. CDR1 and CDR2 (germline): SQVTM, ANQGSEA. The CDR3 sequence is 14 residues long. V shed 4 bases and J 3 bases; nucleotides not matched to a gene: 4. DNA of the CDR3: TGCAGCGTTGCCGCGACTAGCGGGGAAGAGACCCAGTACTTC. This sequence encodes CSVAATSGEETQYF.

This clonotype was observed a few times. The chain recombines TRBV6-6 with TRBJ2-6; a possible D gene is TRBD2 (6 bases). The V end lost 2 bases, the J end lost 4 bases, and 12 bases lay between the germline ends. The CDR3 has 16 amino acids. Germline V lookup: CDR1 MNHNY, CDR2 SVGAGI (reference sequence). CDR3 nucleotide sequence: TGTGCCAGCAGTTACACCGGGAGTGCAGGGGCCAACGTCCTGACTTTC. Translating it yields CASSYTGSAGANVLTF.

This clonotype was picked up many times. The gene calls are TRBV5-1 and TRBJ1-1; 7 bases match TRBD1. The CDR3 is 14 residues long. CDR1 and CDR2 (germline): SGHRS, YFSETQ. V lost 6 bases, J lost 5 bases, and 10 bases stayed unmatched. The CDR3 nucleotides read TGCGCCAGCACCCGACAGGGAGGGTATACTGAAGCTTTCTTT. Encoded protein: CASTRQGGYTEAFF.

This clonotype was observed many times. The rearrangement uses TRBV13 and TRBJ1-6; 7 nucleotides match TRBD1. Germline V lookup: CDR1 PRHDT, CDR2 FYEKMQ (reference sequence). This CDR3 is built from 14 residues. J was trimmed by 9 bases and V by 5 bases; bases with no gene match: 7. The CDR3 DNA reads as TGTGCCAGCAGCGAACAGGGGTCCCCTTCACCCCTCCACTTT. Amino acids: CASSEQGSPSPLHF.

This clonotype was counted at least ten times. This chain links TRBV20-1 with TRBJ2-4; perhaps TRBD1 as D (6 bases). This CDR3 is built from 14 residues. Germline V gene lookup returns CDR1 DFQATT and CDR2 SNEGSKA (reference sequence). Trimming took off 2 bases at V and 7 bases at J, with 15 bases between the two ends. The CDR3, as DNA: TGCAGTGCTAGATCCACAGGGTTCAGGAACATTCAGTACTTC. Its translation: CSARSTGFRNIQYF.

This chain connects TRBV5-6 to TRBJ1-1; unclear D gene. Germline V gene data show CDR1 as SGHDT and CDR2 as YYEEEE. V shed 7 bases and J shed 0 bases, with 19 bases lying between them. CDR3 length: 16 residues. CDR3 bases: TGTGCCAGCGCCAAAGGAGACGGGCCTCTGAACACTGAAGCTTTCTTT. Its translation is CASAKGDGPLNTEAFF.

This clonotype was recorded only once. A much larger clone differs by one base, so this may be a read error. The chain links TRBV7-2 to TRBJ2-3; D gene ambiguous. From germline, CDR1 is SGHTA and CDR2 FQGNSA. The CDR3 runs 14 residues. Here the CDR3 DNA reads TGTGCCAGCAGCTCAGACGTCGGCACAGATATGCAGTATTTT. It specifies CASSSDVGTDMQYF.

In this sample, this clonotype turned up a few times. This chain connects TRBV27 to TRBJ1-2, with D maybe TRBD1 (6 bases). The ends were cut back, 3 bases at V and 4 bases at J, with 15 bases in the middle. The CDR3 totals 15 residues. Germline V gene sequence: CDR1 MNHEY, CDR2 SMNVEV (reference sequence). The CDR3: CASSFFRGSGYGYTF. Here the CDR3 DNA reads TGTGCCAGCAGTTTCTTCAGGGGCAGCGGCTATGGCTACACCTTC.

This clonotype was detected many times. V usage is TRBV7-6 and J usage is TRBJ2-2; TRBD1 might be the D (5 bases). The germline V gene has CDR1 SGHVS and CDR2 FNYEAQ. The CDR3 is 18 residues long. V was pared by 2 bases and J by 4 bases, with 20 bases between. CDR3 sequence reads: CASSLHMRTTRSTGELFF. For the CDR3, the DNA is TGTGCCAGCAGCTTACACATGCGGACAACACGCTCCACCGGGGAGCTGTTTTTT.

This clonotype occurred many times. As DNA, the CDR3 is TGTGCCAGCAGGGTCCGAGGTAGCGGGGGGGCCTTTGGCTACGAGCAGTACTTC. Translated: CASRVRGSGGAFGYEQYF. The chain uses TRBV6-5 and TRBJ2-7, with 11 positions matching TRBD2. The CDR3 runs 18 residues. The junction had 16 bases not matched to a gene; V was cut back by 6 bases and J by 3 bases. CDR1 and CDR2 from the germline V gene are MNHEY and SVGAGI.

This clonotype was seen a handful of times. The chain is built from TRBV25-1 and TRBJ2-1; TRBD2 agrees at 14 bases. The CDR3 has 16 amino acids. Unmatched junction bases numbered 7, after V lost 2 bases and J lost 10 bases. The V gene's germline CDR1 is MGHDK and CDR2 SYGVNS. CDR3 sequence (DNA): TGTGCCAGCAGTGAACTGACTAGCGGGGGGGTAGGAGAGCAGTTCTTC. Its protein product is CASSELTSGGVGEQFF.

The rearrangement links TRBV29-1 to TRBJ1-1; the D gene is possibly TRBD1 (6 bases). The CDR3 spans 12 residues. V lost 4 bases and J lost 0, with 6 bases in between. The germline V gene has CDR1 SQVTM and CDR2 ANQGSEA. The CDR3 protein is CSVGQVNTEAFF. The DNA for the CDR3 is TGCAGCGTTGGACAGGTGAACACTGAAGCTTTCTTT.

The chain uses TRBV19 and TRBJ2-2; maybe TRBD1 (6 bases). Trimming pared 3 bases from V and 4 bases from J, leaving 9 bases between. The CDR3 runs to 14 residues. Germline values: CDR1 LNHDA, CDR2 SQIVND (reference sequence). The CDR3 is CASSISGATGELFF. The DNA for the CDR3 is TGTGCCAGTAGTATTTCAGGGGCCACCGGGGAGCTGTTTTTT.

This clonotype has more than one count but fewer than ten. The chain has TRBV12-3 or TRBV12-4 and TRBJ1-1; 7 positions agree with TRBD1. The CDR3 is made up of 16 amino acids. J lost 4 bases, V lost 2 bases, and 10 bases had no gene match. The CDR3 nucleotides read TGTGCCAGCAGTTTATTGTGGGGGGGACAGCCCACTGAAGCTTTCTTT. Protein product: CASSLLWGGQPTEAFF.

This clonotype was seen ten or more times. The chain couples TRBV4-1 to TRBJ2-1; tentative D call: TRBD2 (6 bases). CDR3 length: 19 residues. CDR1 is MGHRA and CDR2 is YSYEKL in the germline V gene. The germline V and J ends were trimmed by 0 bases and 1 base, with 19 bases remaining between them. The CDR3: CASSQERDSPRISYNEQFF. The CDR3 nucleotides are TGCGCCAGCAGCCAAGAGAGGGACTCGCCCAGGATTTCCTACAATGAGCAGTTCTTC.

This clonotype was seen more than once but under ten times. The J gene is TRBJ2-7, the V gene TRBV5-6; 7 bases are shared with TRBD1. Germline loops: CDR1 SGHDT, CDR2 YYEEEE. The CDR3 covers 14 residues. V gave up 0 bases and J gave up 3 bases; unmatched junction bases: 3. The CDR3 reads CASSLGQGDYEQYF. CDR3 bases: TGTGCCAGCAGCTTGGGGCAGGGGGACTACGAGCAGTACTTC. The entire variable domain, with the rest obtained from reference TRBV5-6 and TRBJ2-7, is as follows: DAGVTQSPTHLIKTRGQQVTLRCSPKSGHDTVSWYQQALGQGPQFIFQYYEEEERQRGNFPDRFSGHQFPNYSSELNVNALLLGDSALYLCASSLGQGDYEQYFGPGTRLTVT.

The table lists this clonotype with a few counts. In DNA, the CDR3 is TGTGCCAGCAGCTTAGAATTTGCGGGGCTCACAGATACGCAGTATTTT. It encodes CASSLEFAGLTDTQYF. The V gene is TRBV7-2, the J gene TRBJ2-3; possible D gene TRBD2, 6 bases. In germline, CDR1 is SGHTA, CDR2 FQGNSA. V was trimmed by 1 base and J by 2 bases, leaving 13 bases between them. The CDR3 runs 16 residues.

The chain couples TRBV12-3 or TRBV12-4 to TRBJ2-3, with D perhaps matching TRBD2 (6 bases). The CDR3 has 14 amino acids. With 3 bases removed from V and 4 bases from J, the gap between germline ends came to 11 bases. DNA of the CDR3: TGTGCCAGCAGTTTCGACTGGGGGGCAGATACGCAGTATTTT. Translated: CASSFDWGADTQYF.

The chain has TRBV5-1 and TRBJ1-1; D perhaps matches TRBD1 (6 bases). The CDR3 runs to 15 residues. The germline gives CDR1 SGHRS, CDR2 YFSETQ. The V and J ends lost 0 bases and 4 bases respectively, with 13 bases between them. CDR3 sequence reads: CASSLAEGEPTEAFF. The CDR3 DNA sequence: TGCGCCAGCAGCTTGGCCGAGGGGGAGCCCACTGAAGCTTTCTTT.

This clonotype was counted ten times or more. The V and J genes are TRBV9 and TRBJ1-1, with D unclear. CDR1 is SGDLS, CDR2 YYNGEE, per germline. The CDR3 length is 13 residues. V lost 2 bases, J lost 1 base, and 6 bases lay in between. The CDR3 nucleotides read TGTGCCAGCAGCGTCCGGTGGAACACTGAAGCTTTCTTT. Its protein product is CASSVRWNTEAFF.

The V and J genes are TRBV5-1 and TRBJ2-1; D unresolved. The CDR3 is made up of 14 amino acids. V gave up 1 base and J gave up 1 base, with 6 bases separating them. Germline-derived CDR1 and CDR2 are SGHRS and YFSETQ. In nucleotides, the CDR3 is TGCGCCAGCAGCTTGCAGGATTCCTACAATGAGCAGTTCTTC. It encodes CASSLQDSYNEQFF.

This clonotype was counted ten times or more. The genes are TRBV7-2 and TRBJ2-2; D possibly matches TRBD1 or TRBD2 (5 bases each). This CDR3 has 16 amino acids. The V end was cut by 4 bases, the J end by 4 bases, with 16 bases between. Germline V gene lookup returns CDR1 SGHTA and CDR2 FQGNSA. The CDR3 DNA follows: TGTGCCAGCAGCTCACAGGCCCGCCGGGGCACCGGGGAGCTGTTTTTT. Its translation: CASSSQARRGTGELFF.

The count of this clonotype is one. Just one base apart from a much larger clone, this may be a read error. This CDR3 fails to terminate in the conserved phenylalanine or tryptophan, so it likely reflects a read error. The genes are TRBV15 and TRBJ1-2; the match to TRBD1 covers 9 bases. CDR1 and CDR2 (germline): LNHNV, YYDKDF (reference sequence). There are 12 residues in the CDR3. Trimming removed 3 bases from V and 8 bases from J; junction bases left unmatched: 1. The CDR3 region is CATSSGTGGYTL. For the CDR3, the DNA is TGTGCCACCAGCAGCGGGACAGGGGGCTACACCCTC.

This clonotype occurred many times. The chain is built from TRBV5-4 and TRBJ2-5; D unresolved. Germline-derived CDR1 and CDR2 are SGHNT and YYREEE (reference sequence). V was shortened by 1 base and J by 1 base, with 2 bases between the two germline ends. This CDR3 region has 12 residues. The chain's CDR3 is CASSLPQETQYF. In DNA form, the CDR3 reads TGTGCCAGCAGCTTGCCCCAAGAGACCCAGTACTTC.

This rearrangement joins TRBV29-1 to TRBJ1-1; tentatively, D is TRBD1 (5 bases). The CDR3 totals 12 residues. The V gene lost 2 bases and the J gene lost 4 bases, with 8 bases spanning the gap. CDR1 is SQVTM, CDR2 ANQGSEA, per germline. The CDR3 DNA reads TGCAGCGTTGAAAGGGGCGGCACTGAAGCTTTCTTT. Translation: CSVERGGTEAFF.